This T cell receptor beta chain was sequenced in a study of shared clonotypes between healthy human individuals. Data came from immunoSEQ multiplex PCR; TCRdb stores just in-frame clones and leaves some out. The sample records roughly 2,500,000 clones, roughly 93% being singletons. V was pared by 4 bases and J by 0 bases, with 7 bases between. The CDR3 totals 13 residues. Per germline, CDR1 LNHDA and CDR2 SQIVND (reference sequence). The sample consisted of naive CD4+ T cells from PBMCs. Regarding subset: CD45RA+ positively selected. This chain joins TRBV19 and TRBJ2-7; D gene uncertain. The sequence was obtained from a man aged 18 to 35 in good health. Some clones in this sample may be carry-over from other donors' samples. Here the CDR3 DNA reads TGTGCCAGTAGTAGGTCCCACTCCTACGAGCAGTACTTC. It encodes CASSRSHSYEQYF.